This T cell receptor beta chain was found in a study of shared clonotypes between healthy human individuals. The DNA input per sorted-subset replicate PCR was around 200 ng, corresponding to 28,000 or so T cell genomes. Libraries were prepared by immunoSEQ multiplex PCR; TCRdb keeps only in-frame clonotypes and omits some of them. The table has under 2,000,000 clones, over 85% seen once. Study outcomes and limitations: Donors were few, which limited the genetic and exposure-history diversity represented. Generation of non-shared clonotypes was less probable than generation of clonotypes shared by all four donors.

CD8 cells classed as naive were CD45RO-negative and positively selected for CCR7, excluding terminally differentiated effector memory CD45RA+ cells. Nashville, Tennessee was home to all donors, each a Caucasian adult. Trimming removed 0 bases from V and 4 bases from J, with 9 bases in between. Per the germline V gene, CDR1 is LGHNA and CDR2 is YNFKEQ. CDR3 length: 14 residues. Remarks on this clone: What it recognizes is unknown.

The receptor was isolated from a man between 18 and 35 years old in good health. The sample comprised naive CD8+ T cells sorted from blood. V gene TRBV4-2 combines with J gene TRBJ1-2; tentative D call: TRBD1 (5 bases). DNA of the CDR3: TGTGCCAGCAGCCAAGATCAGGGAGGCTATGGCTACACCTTC. It encodes CASSQDQGGYGYTF.